This T cell receptor beta chain was observed in a study of cytomegalovirus exposure and HLA in healthy donors. Study-level findings and limits: CMV serostatus was the only recorded immune exposure for donors.

Trimming removed 5 bases at V and 6 bases at J, with 13 bases between. Germline V gene data show CDR1 as SGHTA and CDR2 as FQGNSA. CDR3 length: 13 residues. A note on this clone: The antigen remains unidentified.

When sampled, the donors appeared nominally healthy, though they likely had unrecorded immune exposures. The PCR was carried out with 60 Vbeta primers and 13 Jbeta primers. TCRdb's table, derived via immunoSEQ multiplex PCR, lists solely in-frame clones and lacks some. The sample yields around 58,000 clones, 55% to 75% seen once. V and J are TRBV7-2 and TRBJ1-1; possibly TRBD1 for D (6 bases). Sequences were obtained from PBMCs. The sequence was obtained from a man aged 35 to 55 in good health and CMV-seropositive. DNA for the CDR3: TGTGCCAGCAGCCTGGACAGACCCCCTGAAGCTTTCTTT. It translates to CASSLDRPPEAFF.